A single sample is the source of the 14 T cell receptor beta chains below, sequenced in a study of shared clonotypes between healthy human individuals (TCRdb year 2020). Libraries were made using the immunoSEQ multiplex PCR assay. Imported from immuneACCESS, the table was reduced by TCRdb to in-frame sequences with V and J called. These copies leave out some clones; in studies compared against another copy, an unresolved V gene accounts for under half, and the cause of the remainder is not known. The sample profile shows over 700,000 clones; 72% of them were found once. Around 1.7% of the sample comes from the top ten. What was sequenced was memory CD4+ T cells sorted from blood. Per the publication, the cell subset or site label means: CD45RA-negative fraction. The receptors shown here come from a woman aged 25 to 45 in good health.

The V call is TRBV11-3, the J call TRBJ2-7; tentative D call: TRBD1 (6 bases). The CDR3 loop spans 13 amino acids. V lost 0 bases and J 5 bases, leaving 8 bases between the germline ends. Per the germline V gene, CDR1 is SGHNT and CDR2 is YENEEA. The CDR3 coding sequence is TGTGCCAGCAGCTTAGACAGGGGAAACGAGCAGTACTTC. Its translation is CASSLDRGNEQYF.

The rearrangement uses TRBV28 and TRBJ1-4, with 8 positions matching TRBD1. V was pared by 7 bases and J by 14 bases, with 9 bases of the junction left unmatched. The CDR3 covers 12 residues. CDR1 is MDHEN, CDR2 SYDVKM, per germline. This CDR3 reads CASTGGQEDLFF. The DNA of the CDR3 is TGTGCCAGCACCGGGGGACAGGAGGATCTGTTTTTT.

This clone was found many times. The V and J genes are TRBV27 and TRBJ2-3; TRBD2 aligns across 11 bases. The germline V gene has CDR1 MNHEY and CDR2 SMNVEV (reference sequence). The CDR3 consists of 16 residues. V lost 6 bases, J lost 5 bases, and 10 bases stayed unmatched. CDR3 in DNA: TGTGCCAGCAGACGTGCGACTAGCGGGATCTTAGATACGCAGTATTTT. Encoded protein: CASRRATSGILDTQYF.

The CDR3 is CASSQGQGAFPNYGYTF. DNA of the CDR3: TGCGCCAGCAGCCAGGGACAGGGGGCCTTCCCTAACTATGGCTACACCTTC. The chain uses TRBV5-1 and TRBJ1-2; 12 nucleotides align to TRBD1. The V gene's germline CDR1 is SGHRS and CDR2 YFSETQ. Germline trimming cut 4 bases from V and 0 bases from J; bases unmatched to any gene: 7. This CDR3 has 17 amino acids.

The chain couples TRBV18 to TRBJ1-5; D gene ambiguous. CDR3 length: 13 amino acids. Germline lookup yields CDR1 KGHSH and CDR2 LQKENI. The germline V and J ends were trimmed by 5 bases and 3 bases, with 8 bases remaining between them. DNA for the CDR3: TGTGCCAGCTCATCGCAGGTCAATCAGCCCCAGCATTTT. It yields the protein CASSSQVNQPQHF.

This clone showed up just once. The chain carries TRBV11-3 and TRBJ2-1; TRBD1 is a possible D gene (6 bases). Germline V CDR1 and CDR2: SGHNT, YENEEA. The CDR3 totals 13 residues. Trimming pared 5 bases from V and 5 bases from J, leaving 10 bases between. CDR3 in amino acids: CASSATGNNEQFF. As DNA, the CDR3 is TGTGCCAGCAGCGCAACAGGGAACAATGAGCAGTTCTTC.

This clone was counted only a few times. The rearrangement joins TRBV5-3 to TRBJ2-7; weak D call: TRBD1 (6 bases). TRBV5-3 belongs to the ORF category, with a function that is uncertain. Trimming shortened V by 4 bases and J by 9 bases, and 20 bases separated the two germline ends. This CDR3 spans 14 amino acids. The CDR3 here is CARSPRDNLRGQYF. CDR3 DNA: TGTGCCAGAAGCCCCCGGGACAACCTACGAGGGCAGTACTTC.

In this sample, this clone turned up a few times. The V gene is TRBV5-1, the J gene TRBJ2-2, with a tentative D call TRBD1 (5 bases). Germline assignment: CDR1 SGHRS and CDR2 YFSETQ. The CDR3 is 14 residues long. Between the trimmed V and J ends, which lost 0 bases and 3 bases, there was a span of 6 bases. CDR3 nucleotides: TGCGCCAGCAGCTTGGGGACACACACCGGGGAGCTGTTTTTT. Its protein product is CASSLGTHTGELFF.

The chain uses TRBV2 and TRBJ2-1; 15 bases match TRBD2. This CDR3 is 19 amino acids long. Germline V gene data show CDR1 as SNHLY and CDR2 as FYNNEI. The V and J ends lost 3 bases and 3 bases, in that order; junction bases with no gene match: 9. CDR3 DNA: TGTGCCAGCAGTGACAGGACTAGCGGGAGGGCCAACGTCTACAATGAGCAGTTCTTC. Translating it yields CASSDRTSGRANVYNEQFF.

The V and J genes are TRBV14 and TRBJ1-3; possible D gene TRBD1, 6 bases. The V gene lost 1 base and the J gene lost 2 bases, with 6 bases spanning the gap. CDR3 length: 14 residues. Germline V lookup: CDR1 SGHDN, CDR2 FVKESK. CDR3 coding DNA: TGTGCCAGCAGCCAAGGGGGGCCTGGAAACACCATATATTTT. Amino acids: CASSQGGPGNTIYF.

This clone was counted only a few times. This chain uses TRBV6-5 with TRBJ2-1, with TRBD1 matching over 7 bases. J was trimmed by 9 bases and V by 4 bases; bases with no gene match: 12. The CDR3 loop spans 15 amino acids. Germline lookup yields CDR1 MNHEY and CDR2 SVGAGI. The CDR3 region is CASSSPGQKGSEQFF. DNA of the CDR3: TGTGCCAGCAGTTCCCCGGGACAGAAGGGTAGTGAGCAGTTCTTC.

Only a few counts were recorded for this clone. The J gene is TRBJ2-5, the V gene TRBV2, with a weak D call TRBD2 (6 bases). Trimming took off 10 bases at V and 1 base at J, with 10 bases between the two ends. The CDR3 totals 12 residues. CDR1 is SNHLY, CDR2 FYNNEI, per germline. This chain's CDR3 is CATGTFQETQYF. The DNA for the CDR3 is TGTGCCACCGGGACTTTCCAAGAGACCCAGTACTTC.

The chain recombines TRBV7-2 with TRBJ1-2; no clear D. CDR3 length: 13 amino acids. CDR1 is SGHTA and CDR2 is FQGNSA in the germline V gene. Trimming removed 0 bases at V and 8 bases at J, with 10 bases between. The CDR3 protein is CASSLAGPGGYTF. CDR3 in DNA: TGTGCCAGCAGCTTAGCAGGTCCGGGAGGCTACACCTTC.

This rearrangement joins TRBV4-1 to TRBJ2-2; D is uncertain. The CDR3 is 14 amino acids. CDR1 and CDR2 (germline): MGHRA, YSYEKL. The V end lost 1 base, the J end lost 5 bases, and 8 bases lay between the germline ends. This CDR3 reads CASSQGMGTGELFF. CDR3 DNA: TGCGCCAGCAGCCAAGGGATGGGGACCGGGGAGCTGTTTTTT.